The clone carrying this T cell receptor beta chain was recorded at least ten times. Documented time point: sample taken at primary tumor resection. Without sorting, whole RNA was sequenced from tumor, nontumor lung or frozen PBMC. The 55 to 90 donors had untreated early-stage non-small cell lung cancer. This sample is drawn from a study of spatial heterogeneity in lung cancer. Study details: Detected beta-chain sequences consistently exceeded alpha-chain sequences. Across the raw uncorrected reads, a unique TCR and UMI combination was observed, on average, more than ten times.

The CDR3 sequence is 18 residues long. Per germline, CDR1 MNHEY and CDR2 SVGEGT. The V and J ends lost 0 bases and 8 bases, in that order; junction bases with no gene match: 14. A unique molecular identifier was carried by every single TCR cDNA molecule. MiXCR, applied by TCRdb to the 5' RACE reads, yields one record per CDR3 protein. The table lists fewer than 55,000 distinct CDR3 sequences, roughly 7.6% of them singletons. The sample was PBMCs, taken at surgery. This TCR derives from a female donor with early-stage non-small cell lung cancer. V and J are TRBV6-2 or TRBV6-3 and TRBJ2-1; 9 nucleotides match TRBD2. CDR3: CASSYSPPTRRGGHEQFF. The CDR3 coding sequence is TGTGCCAGCAGTTACTCCCCCCCGACTAGGCGGGGGGGCCATGAGCAGTTCTTC.